This T cell receptor (beta chain) came from a study of response to subunit inactivated influenza vaccine. After removal of 0 bases from V and 3 bases from J, the junction contained 7 bases not matched to a gene. The CDR3 extends over 16 amino acids. CDR1 and CDR2 (germline): LNHNV, YYDKDF (reference sequence). One entry per CDR3 protein results from TCRdb running MiXCR on the RT-PCR reads. The profile shows approximately 700,000 distinct CDR3 sequences, over 11% of them singletons. This TCR was recovered from a man between 45 and 60 years old who received an inactivated influenza vaccine. This sequence joins TRBV15 and TRBJ2-7, with 8 bases aligning to TRBD2. The sequences come from PBMCs from blood, collected 14 to 15 days before vaccination. This chain's CDR3 is CATSRDSGGGHYEQYF. For the CDR3, the DNA is TGTGCCACCAGCAGAGATTCGGGGGGGGGCCACTACGAGCAGTACTTC.